This paragraph reports one T cell receptor (beta chain). Germline V gives CDR1 DFQATT, CDR2 SNEGSKA (reference sequence). The CDR3 extends over 13 amino acids. TCR beta libraries carry UMIs added by 5'RACE template switching. No DNA is given; TCRdb re-called the 5' RACE reads and lists each CDR3 protein once. The sample table includes roughly 180,000 distinct CDR3 sequences. The data belong to a study of T cells expressing NK-cell markers. Overall study: It was from sorted CD3+CD56+NKG2C+, CD3+CD56+NKG2C- and CD3+CD56-NKG2C+ T cells that TCR beta repertoires came.

This TCR was sampled from a woman between 18 and 70 years old in good health. The gene calls are TRBV20-1 and TRBJ2-1; the D call from TCRdb, TRBD1, cannot be confirmed without DNA. The sample taken for sequencing was blood T cells: a sorted CD56 or NKG2C T cell subset, CD4+ or CD8+ T cells, or bulk PBMC T cells (not recorded which). CDR3 in amino acids: CSANPGRYNEQFF.